Listed below are T cell receptor beta chains from one sample, sequenced in a study of CD8 T cell repertoires and HIV-1 epitope variants. The antigens these receptors bind are not known. Method: immunoSEQ multiplex PCR; TCRdb's copy keeps in-frame clones and lacks some. The table records 5,000 or so clones, around 63% of them present only once. Sequencing was carried out using cultured CD8+ T cells derived from PBMCs. The receptors shown here come from a male donor with HIV. Both conserved end residues are part of each CDR3. The D gene is left open where the match is weak. Size is omitted from some rows. Given values are once, few, many or a class for expanded clones.

. | . | TRBJ2-2 | TRBV5-1 | CASSLAALWVDNTGELFF | TGCGCCAGCAGCTTGGCCGCGCTCTGGGTGGACAACACCGGGGAGCTGTTTTTT
. | . | TRBJ1-1 | TRBV6-6 | CASSYIGGMNTEAFF | TGTGCCAGCAGTTATATTGGGGGTATGAACACTGAAGCTTTCTTT
. | TRBD1 | TRBJ2-7 | TRBV5-1 | CASSLVQGAYEQYF | TGCGCCAGCAGCTTGGTACAGGGGGCTTACGAGCAGTACTTC
few | . | TRBJ2-2 | TRBV27 | CASSLEAPGTGELFF | TGTGCCAGCAGTTTAGAGGCCCCAGGGACCGGGGAGCTGTTTTTT
few | . | TRBJ2-3 | TRBV27 | CASRFGAGRPDTQYF | TGTGCCAGCAGGTTCGGGGCGGGAAGGCCAGATACGCAGTATTTT
. | TRBD1 | TRBJ2-1 | TRBV19 | CASRGPRGANEQFF | TGTGCCAGCAGGGGGCCTAGAGGGGCTAATGAGCAGTTCTTC
. | . | TRBJ2-1 | TRBV5-8 | CASSLGDVYNEQFF | TGTGCCAGCAGCTTGGGGGACGTTTACAATGAGCAGTTCTTC
. | . | TRBJ1-1 | TRBV5-6 | CASSLPGRITEAFF | TGTGCCAGCAGCTTGCCTGGGCGAATCACTGAAGCTTTCTTT
. | TRBD1 | TRBJ1-2 | TRBV6-5 | CASSSLPGQGRRSYTF | TGTGCCAGCAGTTCCTTACCGGGACAGGGAAGGAGGAGCTACACCTTC
. | . | TRBJ1-1 | TRBV11-2 | CASSLQPPEAFF | TGTGCCAGCAGTCTCCAACCCCCTGAAGCTTTCTTT
once | . | TRBJ1-1 | TRBV28 | CASGTPGDTEAFF | TGTGCCTCCGGGACCCCTGGGGATACTGAAGCTTTCTTT
. | TRBD2 | TRBJ2-7 | TRBV9 | CASSTRSSGSLYEQYF | TGTGCCAGCAGCACCCGTTCTAGCGGGAGTCTTTACGAGCAGTACTTC
. | TRBD2 | TRBJ2-7 | TRBV6-1 | CASSEVRAGGQSEQYF | TGTGCCAGCAGTGAAGTCCGGGCGGGAGGGCAATCCGAGCAGTACTTC
few | . | TRBJ1-2 | TRBV7-9 | CASSLSQEGGYGYTF | TGTGCCAGCAGCCTCTCCCAGGAAGGGGGCTATGGCTACACCTTC
. | TRBD1 | TRBJ2-5 | TRBV7-3 | CASSLTGGGETQYF | TGTGCCAGCAGCTTGACAGGGGGCGGGGAGACCCAGTACTTC
. | . | TRBJ2-2 | TRBV30 | CAWSVLNGGNTGELFF | TGTGCCTGGAGTGTACTCAACGGGGGGAACACCGGGGAGCTGTTTTTT
. | . | TRBJ1-5 | TRBV5-5 | CASSDHNQPQHF | TGTGCCAGCAGCGATCACAATCAGCCCCAGCATTTT
. | TRBD1 | TRBJ2-1 | TRBV7-6 | CASSFGTGVDEQFF | TGTGCCAGCAGCTTTGGGACAGGGGTCGATGAGCAGTTCTTC
. | . | TRBJ2-7 | TRBV7-9 | CASSPPIQGPQYF | TGTGCCAGCAGCCCACCGATACAGGGCCCGCAGTACTTC
. | . | TRBJ1-1 | TRBV11-3 | CASSPSANTEAFF | TGTGCCAGCAGCCCCTCGGCGAACACTGAAGCTTTCTTT
. | TRBD2 | TRBJ2-3 | TRBV5-4 | CASGRTDTQYF | TGCGCTAGCGGGCGCACAGATACGCAGTATTTT
. | TRBD2 | TRBJ2-1 | TRBV19 | CATKAGSSYNEQFF | TGTGCCACCAAAGCGGGGAGCTCCTACAATGAGCAGTTCTTC
few | . | TRBJ2-3 | TRBV6-6 | CASSYPGGTDTQYF | TGTGCCAGCAGTTACCCAGGAGGCACAGATACGCAGTATTTT
. | TRBD1 | TRBJ1-6 | TRBV5-6 | CASSSDRGLSSYNSPLHF | TGTGCCAGCAGCTCCGACAGGGGGCTTAGCTCCTATAATTCACCCCTCCACTTT
. | . | TRBJ2-7 | TRBV29-1 | CSAQTGLGYEQYF | TGCAGCGCTCAGACAGGTCTGGGGTACGAGCAGTACTTC
. | TRBD2 | TRBJ2-4 | TRBV2 | CASSEAASGIDIQYF | TGTGCCAGCAGTGAAGCCGCTAGCGGGATTGACATTCAGTACTTC
. | . | TRBJ1-1 | TRBV5-1 | CASSLSDGNTEAFF | TGCGCCAGCAGCTTGAGTGACGGGAACACTGAAGCTTTCTTT
once | TRBD1 | TRBJ1-5 | TRBV19 | CASSIGTGVRQPQHF | TGTGCCAGTAGTATTGGGACAGGGGTACGTCAGCCCCAGCATTTT
few | . | TRBJ1-6 | TRBV4-1 | CASSLSWGNNSPLHF | TGCGCCAGCAGCCTTTCATGGGGCAATAATTCACCCCTCCACTTT
. | TRBD2 | TRBJ2-2 | TRBV6-1 | CATSSGVNTGELFF | TGTGCCACCTCTAGCGGGGTGAACACCGGGGAGCTGTTTTTT
few | . | TRBJ1-2 | TRBV10-3 | CAISESGGIGEGYTF | TGTGCCATCAGTGAGTCCGGGGGGATTGGGGAAGGCTACACCTTC
. | . | TRBJ2-7 | TRBV5-6 | CASSLGVYEQYF | TGTGCCAGCAGCCTGGGTGTCTACGAGCAGTACTTC
. | . | TRBJ1-1 | TRBV10-3 | CAISEGDTEAFF | TGTGCCATCAGTGAGGGGGATACTGAAGCTTTCTTT
few | . | TRBJ2-7 | TRBV5-1 | CASSLYAGGYEQYF | TGCGCCAGCAGCTTGTATGCCGGGGGCTACGAGCAGTACTTC
. | . | TRBJ1-5 | TRBV6-1 | CASSEAPVGYQPQHF | TGTGCCAGCAGTGAAGCCCCGGTTGGTTATCAGCCCCAGCATTTT
. | . | TRBJ2-7 | TRBV4-1 | CASSQDEENYEQYF | TGCGCCAGCAGCCAAGATGAAGAAAACTACGAGCAGTACTTC
. | . | TRBJ1-4 | TRBV28 | CASSLRDQRFF | TGTGCCAGCAGCTTACGGGACCAGCGGTTTTTT
few | . | TRBJ1-2 | TRBV30 | CAWSVVERNGYTF | TGTGCCTGGAGTGTAGTTGAGAGAAATGGCTACACCTTC
. | . | TRBJ2-7 | TRBV5-5 | CASMQGGAYEQYF | TGTGCCAGCATGCAGGGGGGAGCCTACGAGCAGTACTTC
few | . | TRBJ1-4 | TRBV19 | CASRDGAEKLFF | TGTGCCAGTAGGGACGGCGCGGAAAAACTGTTTTTT
. | . | TRBJ1-1 | TRBV15 | CATSRDRGLNTEAFF | TGTGCCACCAGCAGAGACCGGGGTTTAAACACTGAAGCTTTCTTT
. | . | TRBJ1-4 | TRBV6-5 | CASSYTGPEKLFF | TGTGCCAGCAGTTACACGGGTCCTGAAAAACTGTTTTTT
once | TRBD2 | TRBJ2-7 | TRBV4-2 | CASSQEAGTEQYF | TGTGCCAGCAGCCAAGAAGCGGGGACCGAGCAGTACTTC
. | TRBD1 | TRBJ2-1 | TRBV7-9 | CASSLGQAPEQFF | TGTGCCAGCAGCCTTGGACAGGCTCCTGAGCAGTTCTTC
few | . | TRBJ1-5 | TRBV10-3 | CAITAGVGQPQHF | TGTGCCATCACAGCAGGGGTGGGGCAGCCCCAGCATTTT
. | . | TRBJ2-2 | TRBV27 | CASGQRGANTGELFF | TGTGCCAGCGGACAGCGGGGCGCGAACACCGGGGAGCTGTTTTTT
few | TRBD1 | TRBJ2-1 | TRBV2 | CASSEPKDRVVGNEQFF | TGTGCCAGCAGTGAACCCAAGGACAGGGTGGTTGGGAATGAGCAGTTCTTC
. | . | TRBJ2-7 | TRBV6-6 | CASSPVGAEDEQYF | TGTGCCAGCAGCCCCGTGGGGGCGGAGGACGAGCAGTACTTC
. | . | TRBJ1-5 | TRBV2 | CASSDSYQPQHF | TGTGCCAGCAGTGATTCTTATCAGCCCCAGCATTTT
. | . | TRBJ1-5 | TRBV7-9 | CASSVTGTLNGGNQPQHF | TGTGCCAGCAGCGTAACCGGGACACTGAATGGTGGCAATCAGCCCCAGCATTTT
. | . | TRBJ2-2 | TRBV15 | CATSVSRAPGTGELFF | TGTGCCACCAGCGTGAGCCGGGCCCCGGGCACCGGGGAGCTGTTTTTT
. | . | TRBJ2-5 | TRBV4-2 | CASSQTAGETQYF | TGTGCCAGCAGCCAAACCGCCGGGGAGACCCAGTACTTC